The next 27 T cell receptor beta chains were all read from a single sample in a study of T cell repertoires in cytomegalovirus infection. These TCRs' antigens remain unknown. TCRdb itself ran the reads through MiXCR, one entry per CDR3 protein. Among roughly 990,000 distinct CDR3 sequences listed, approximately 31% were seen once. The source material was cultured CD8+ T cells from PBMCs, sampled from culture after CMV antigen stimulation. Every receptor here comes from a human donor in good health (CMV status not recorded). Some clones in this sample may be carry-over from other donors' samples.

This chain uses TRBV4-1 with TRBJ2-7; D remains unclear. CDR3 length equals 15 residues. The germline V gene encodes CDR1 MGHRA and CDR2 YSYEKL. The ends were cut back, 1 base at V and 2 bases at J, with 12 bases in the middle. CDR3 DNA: TGCGCCAGCAGCCAAGTTTCGGGTTTTGCCTACGAGCAGTACTTC. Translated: CASSQVSGFAYEQYF.

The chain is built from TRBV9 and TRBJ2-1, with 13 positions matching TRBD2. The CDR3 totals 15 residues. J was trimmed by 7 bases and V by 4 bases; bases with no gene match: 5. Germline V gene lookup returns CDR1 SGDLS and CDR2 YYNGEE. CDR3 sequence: CASSPGGLAGNEQFF. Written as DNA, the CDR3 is TGTGCCAGCAGCCCCGGGGGACTAGCGGGGAATGAGCAGTTCTTC.

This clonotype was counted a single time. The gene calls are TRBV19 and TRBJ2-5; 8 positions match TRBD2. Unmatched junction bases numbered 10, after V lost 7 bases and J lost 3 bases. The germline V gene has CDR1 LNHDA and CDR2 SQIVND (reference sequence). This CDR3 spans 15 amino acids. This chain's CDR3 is CASTDRYSGKETQYF. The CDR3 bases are TGTGCCAGTACCGATCGGTATAGCGGGAAAGAGACCCAGTACTTC.

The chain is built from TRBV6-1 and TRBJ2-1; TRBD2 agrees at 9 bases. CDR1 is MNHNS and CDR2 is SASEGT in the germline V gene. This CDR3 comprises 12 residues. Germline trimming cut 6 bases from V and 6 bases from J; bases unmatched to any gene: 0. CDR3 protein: CASRGLANEQFF. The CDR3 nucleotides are TGTGCCAGCAGGGGACTAGCCAATGAGCAGTTCTTC.

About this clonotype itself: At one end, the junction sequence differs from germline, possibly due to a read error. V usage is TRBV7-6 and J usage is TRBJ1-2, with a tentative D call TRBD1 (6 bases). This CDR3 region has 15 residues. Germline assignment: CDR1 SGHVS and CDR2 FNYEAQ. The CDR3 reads CASSSLGVGQYGHTF. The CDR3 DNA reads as TGTGCCAGCAGCTCCCTCGGTGTTGGACAGTATGGCCACACCTTC. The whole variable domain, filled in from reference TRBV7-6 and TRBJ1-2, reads GAGVSQSPRYKVTKRGQDVALRCDPISGHVSLYWYRQALGQGPEFLTYFNYEAQQDKSGLPNDRFSAERPEGSISTLTIQRTEQRDSAMYRCASSSLGVGQYGHTFGSGTRLTVV.

CDR3 DNA sequence: TGTGCCAGCAGTGACCCTGGGACGGTGATTTATGGCTACACCTTC. Protein product: CASSDPGTVIYGYTF. The rearrangement links TRBV6-1 to TRBJ1-2; possibly TRBD1 for D (5 bases). V lost 3 bases to trimming and J lost 5 bases, with 16 bases between them. The CDR3 extends over 15 amino acids. Germline-derived CDR1 and CDR2 are MNHNS and SASEGT.

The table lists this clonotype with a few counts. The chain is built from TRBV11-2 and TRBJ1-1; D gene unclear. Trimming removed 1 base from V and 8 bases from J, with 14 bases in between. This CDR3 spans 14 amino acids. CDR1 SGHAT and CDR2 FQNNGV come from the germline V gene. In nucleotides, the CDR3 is TGTGCCAGCAGCTTAGGTTACAGCCCGAGGGAAGCTTTCTTT. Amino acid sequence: CASSLGYSPREAFF.

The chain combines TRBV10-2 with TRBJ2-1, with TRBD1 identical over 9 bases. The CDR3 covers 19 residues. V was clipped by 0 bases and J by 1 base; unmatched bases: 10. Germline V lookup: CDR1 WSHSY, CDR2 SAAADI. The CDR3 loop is CASSESPGQGKGSYNEQFF. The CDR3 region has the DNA TGCGCCAGCAGTGAGTCCCCGGGACAGGGTAAAGGGTCCTACAATGAGCAGTTCTTC.

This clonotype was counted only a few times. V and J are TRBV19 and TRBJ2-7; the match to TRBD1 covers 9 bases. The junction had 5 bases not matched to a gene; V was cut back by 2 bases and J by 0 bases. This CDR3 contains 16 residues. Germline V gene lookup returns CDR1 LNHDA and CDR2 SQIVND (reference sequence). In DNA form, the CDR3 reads TGTGCCAGTAGTATACGTAGGACAGGGGCCTCCTACGAGCAGTACTTC. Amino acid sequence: CASSIRRTGASYEQYF.

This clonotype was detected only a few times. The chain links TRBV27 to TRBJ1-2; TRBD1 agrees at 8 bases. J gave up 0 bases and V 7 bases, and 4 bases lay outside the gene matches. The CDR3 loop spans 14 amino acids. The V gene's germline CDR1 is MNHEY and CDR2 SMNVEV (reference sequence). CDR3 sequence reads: CASKGDRTNYGYTF. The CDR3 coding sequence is TGTGCCAGCAAAGGGGACAGGACTAACTATGGCTACACCTTC.

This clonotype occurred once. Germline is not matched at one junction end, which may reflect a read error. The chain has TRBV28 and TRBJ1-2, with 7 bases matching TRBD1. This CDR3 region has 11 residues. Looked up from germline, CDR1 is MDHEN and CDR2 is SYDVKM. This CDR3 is CVSREGASYTF. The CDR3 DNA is TGTGTCAGCAGAGAGGGGGCGAGCTACACCTTC.

The CDR3 bases are TGTGCCACCAGTGCGGGGGGTGGGTACGAGCAGTACTTC. This encodes CATSAGGGYEQYF. The chain links TRBV24-1 to TRBJ2-7; 7 bases align to TRBD2. Unmatched junction bases numbered 4, after V lost 5 bases and J lost 4 bases. Looked up from germline, CDR1 is KGHDR and CDR2 is SFDVKD. The CDR3 contains 13 residues.

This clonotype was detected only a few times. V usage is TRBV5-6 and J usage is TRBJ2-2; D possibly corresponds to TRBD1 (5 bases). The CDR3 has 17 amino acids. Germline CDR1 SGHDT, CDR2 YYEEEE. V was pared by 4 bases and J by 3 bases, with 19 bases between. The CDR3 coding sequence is TGTGCCAGCAGCCGACCTTACAGGAGATGGGACACCGGGGAGCTGTTTTTT. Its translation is CASSRPYRRWDTGELFF.

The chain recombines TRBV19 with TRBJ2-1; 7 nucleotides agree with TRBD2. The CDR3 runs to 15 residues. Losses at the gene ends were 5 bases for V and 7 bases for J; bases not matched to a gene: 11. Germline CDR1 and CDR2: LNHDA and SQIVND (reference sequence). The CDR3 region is CASSPRRETVNEQFF. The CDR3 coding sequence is TGTGCCAGTAGTCCCAGGCGGGAGACGGTGAATGAGCAGTTCTTC. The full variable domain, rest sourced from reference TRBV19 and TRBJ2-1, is DGGITQSPKYLFRKEGQNVTLSCEQNLNHDAMYWYRQDPGQGLRLIYYSQIVNDFQKGDIAEGYSVSREKKESFPLTVTSAQKNPTAFYLCASSPRRETVNEQFFGPGTRLTVL.

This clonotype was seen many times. The CDR3 spells CASSSRPLAGINQPQHF. The CDR3 bases are TGTGCCAGCAGCTCCCGACCGCTGGCGGGTATCAATCAGCCCCAGCATTTT. The chain joins TRBV7-6 to TRBJ1-5; D ambiguous. Germline CDR1 SGHVS, CDR2 FNYEAQ. V lost 4 bases and J lost 3, with 19 bases in between. CDR3 length equals 17 residues.

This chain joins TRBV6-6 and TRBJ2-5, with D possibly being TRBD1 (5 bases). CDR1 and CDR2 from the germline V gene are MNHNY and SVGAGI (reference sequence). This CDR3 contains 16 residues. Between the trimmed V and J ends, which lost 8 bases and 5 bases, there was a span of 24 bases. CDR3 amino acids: CASGMVRDMSWETQYF. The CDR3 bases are TGTGCCAGCGGCATGGTCAGGGATATGTCTTGGGAGACCCAGTACTTC.

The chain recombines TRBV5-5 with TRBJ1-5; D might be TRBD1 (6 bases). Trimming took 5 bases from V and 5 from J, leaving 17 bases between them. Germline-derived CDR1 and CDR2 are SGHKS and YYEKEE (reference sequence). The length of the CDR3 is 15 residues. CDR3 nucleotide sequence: TGTGCCAGCAGTCAGGCGGCGACAGGCGATCAGCCCCAGCATTTT. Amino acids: CASSQAATGDQPQHF.

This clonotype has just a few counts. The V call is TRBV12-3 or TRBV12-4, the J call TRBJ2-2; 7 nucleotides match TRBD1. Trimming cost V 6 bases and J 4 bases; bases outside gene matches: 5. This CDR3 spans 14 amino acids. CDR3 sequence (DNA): TGTGCCAGCAGCACAGGGGTCGCCACCGGGGAGCTGTTTTTT. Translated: CASSTGVATGELFF.

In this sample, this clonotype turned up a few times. The DNA of the CDR3 is TGTGCCAGCAGTCACCTGCCGACAGGGGATTCCTACGAGCAGTACGTC. Protein product: CASSHLPTGDSYEQYV. The chain links TRBV6-6 to TRBJ2-7; TRBD1 aligns across 8 bases. This CDR3 is built from 16 residues. CDR1 MNHNY and CDR2 SVGAGI come from the germline V gene (reference sequence). With V trimmed by 5 bases and J by 1 base, 10 bases remained unmatched.

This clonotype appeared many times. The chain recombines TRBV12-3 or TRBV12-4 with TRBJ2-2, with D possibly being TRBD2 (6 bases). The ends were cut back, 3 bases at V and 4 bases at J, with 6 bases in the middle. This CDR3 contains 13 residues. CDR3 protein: CASSFGSTGELFF. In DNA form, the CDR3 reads TGTGCCAGCAGTTTCGGGAGCACCGGGGAGCTGTTTTTT.

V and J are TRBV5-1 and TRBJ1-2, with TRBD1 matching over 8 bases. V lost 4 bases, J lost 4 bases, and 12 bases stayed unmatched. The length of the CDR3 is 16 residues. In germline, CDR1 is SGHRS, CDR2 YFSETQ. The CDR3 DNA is TGCGCCAGCAGCGCGCCTAGGGACAGGACTCCCTATGGCTACACCTTC. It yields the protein CASSAPRDRTPYGYTF. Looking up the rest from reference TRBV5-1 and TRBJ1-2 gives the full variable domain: KAGVTQTPRYLIKTRGQQVTLSCSPISGHRSVSWYQQTPGQGLQFLFEYFSETQRNKGNFPGRFSGRQFSNSRSEMNVSTLELGDSALYLCASSAPRDRTPYGYTFGSGTRLTVV.

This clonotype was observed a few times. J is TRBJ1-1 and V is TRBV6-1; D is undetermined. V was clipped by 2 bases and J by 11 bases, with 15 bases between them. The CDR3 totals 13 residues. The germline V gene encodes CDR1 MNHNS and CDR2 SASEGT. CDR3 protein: CASSELSRRAAFF. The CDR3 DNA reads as TGTGCCAGCAGTGAACTCTCCCGACGGGCCGCTTTCTTT.

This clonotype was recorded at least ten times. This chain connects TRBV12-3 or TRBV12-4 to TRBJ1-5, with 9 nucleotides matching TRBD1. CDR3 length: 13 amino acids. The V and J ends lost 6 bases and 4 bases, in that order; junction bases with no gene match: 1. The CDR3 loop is CASSDRGNQPQHF. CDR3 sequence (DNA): TGTGCCAGCAGCGACAGGGGGAATCAGCCCCAGCATTTT.

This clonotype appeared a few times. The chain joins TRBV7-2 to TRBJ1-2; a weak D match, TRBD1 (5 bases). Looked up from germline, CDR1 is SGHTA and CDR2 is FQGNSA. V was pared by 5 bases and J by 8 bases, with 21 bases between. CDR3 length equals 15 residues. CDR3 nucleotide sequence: TGTGCCAGCAGCCCGAATCGCTCAGGGCCGGGGGGCTACACCTTC. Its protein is CASSPNRSGPGGYTF.

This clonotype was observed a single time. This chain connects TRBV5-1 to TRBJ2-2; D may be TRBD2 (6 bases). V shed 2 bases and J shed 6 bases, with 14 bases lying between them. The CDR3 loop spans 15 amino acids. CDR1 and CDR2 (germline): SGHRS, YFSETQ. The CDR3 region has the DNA TGCGCCAGCAGCTTATCCGCCGGAGGGGCCGGGGAGCTGTTTTTT. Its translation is CASSLSAGGAGELFF.

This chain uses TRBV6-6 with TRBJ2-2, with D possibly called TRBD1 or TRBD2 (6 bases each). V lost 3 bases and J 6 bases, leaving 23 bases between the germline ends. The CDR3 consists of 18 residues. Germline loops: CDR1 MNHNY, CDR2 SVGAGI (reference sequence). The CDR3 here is CASSYDRLTTRGPGELFF. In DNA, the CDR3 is TGTGCCAGCAGTTATGACAGGCTGACGACGCGGGGACCCGGGGAGCTGTTTTTT.

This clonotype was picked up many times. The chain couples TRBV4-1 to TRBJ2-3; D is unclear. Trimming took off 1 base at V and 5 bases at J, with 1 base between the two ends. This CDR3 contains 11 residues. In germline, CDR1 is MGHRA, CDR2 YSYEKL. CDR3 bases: TGCGCCAGCAGCCAAGTAGATACGCAGTATTTT. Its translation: CASSQVDTQYF.